This record looks at one T cell receptor beta chain sequence and its context. The data belong to a study of cytomegalovirus exposure and HLA in healthy donors. There are 15 residues in the CDR3. V was shortened by 5 bases and J by 7 bases, with 17 bases between the two germline ends. Germline CDR1 is SGHVS and CDR2 is FQNEAQ. Produced via immunoSEQ multiplex PCR; TCRdb's table is partial and in-frame only. The data contain 55,000 to 70,000 clones, just under 95% of them singletons. The origin of this receptor is a man between 18 and 29 years old in good health and CMV-seronegative. The rearrangement joins TRBV7-8 to TRBJ1-4; tentative D call: TRBD1 (6 bases). Material: PBMCs. CDR3 residues: CASSRGRGEGEKLFF. The CDR3 region has the DNA TGTGCCAGCAGCAGAGGGAGGGGGGAAGGTGAAAAACTGTTTTTT.